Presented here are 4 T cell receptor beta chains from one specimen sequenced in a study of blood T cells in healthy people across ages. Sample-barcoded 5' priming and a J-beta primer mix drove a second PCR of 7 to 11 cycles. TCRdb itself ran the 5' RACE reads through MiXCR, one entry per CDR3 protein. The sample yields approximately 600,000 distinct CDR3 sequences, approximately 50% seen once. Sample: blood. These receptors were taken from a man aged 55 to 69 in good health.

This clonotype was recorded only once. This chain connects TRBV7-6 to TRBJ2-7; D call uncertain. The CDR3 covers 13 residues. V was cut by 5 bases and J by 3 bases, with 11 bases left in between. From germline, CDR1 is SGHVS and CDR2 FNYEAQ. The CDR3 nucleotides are TGTGCCAGCAGCGTAAAAACTCGCTACGAGCAGTACTTC. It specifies CASSVKTRYEQYF. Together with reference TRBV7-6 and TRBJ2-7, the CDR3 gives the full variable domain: GAGVSQSPRYKVTKRGQDVALRCDPISGHVSLYWYRQALGQGPEFLTYFNYEAQQDKSGLPNDRFSAERPEGSISTLTIQRTEQRDSAMYRCASSVKTRYEQYFGPGTRLTVT.

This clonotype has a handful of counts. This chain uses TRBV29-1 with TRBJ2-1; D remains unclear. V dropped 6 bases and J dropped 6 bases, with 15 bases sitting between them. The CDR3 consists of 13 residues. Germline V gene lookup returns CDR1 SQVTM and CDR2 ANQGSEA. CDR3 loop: CSVSATTGNEQFF. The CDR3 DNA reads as TGCAGCGTGAGCGCTACAACGGGCAATGAGCAGTTCTTC.

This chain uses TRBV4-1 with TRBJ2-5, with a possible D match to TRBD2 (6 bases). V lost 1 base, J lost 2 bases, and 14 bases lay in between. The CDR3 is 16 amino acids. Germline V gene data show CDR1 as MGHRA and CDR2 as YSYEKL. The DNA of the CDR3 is TGCGCCAGCAGCCAAGCGGCTAGCGCGCCTCAAGAGACCCAGTACTTC. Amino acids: CASSQAASAPQETQYF.

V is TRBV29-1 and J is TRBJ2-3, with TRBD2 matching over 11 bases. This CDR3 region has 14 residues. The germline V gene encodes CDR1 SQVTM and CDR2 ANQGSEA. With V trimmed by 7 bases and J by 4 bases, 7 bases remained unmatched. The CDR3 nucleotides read TGCAGCGCCGGGACTAGCGGAATGCCAGATACGCAGTATTTT. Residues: CSAGTSGMPDTQYF.